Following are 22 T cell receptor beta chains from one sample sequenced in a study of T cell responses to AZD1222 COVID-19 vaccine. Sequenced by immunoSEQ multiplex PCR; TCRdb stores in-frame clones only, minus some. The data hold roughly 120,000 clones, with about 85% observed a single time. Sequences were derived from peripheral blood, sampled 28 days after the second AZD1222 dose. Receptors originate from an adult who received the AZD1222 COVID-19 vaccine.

The CDR3 reads CASITGASGYTF. CDR3 bases: TGTGCCAGTATTACAGGGGCGAGCGGCTACACCTTC. The chain carries TRBV19 and TRBJ1-2, with TRBD1 matching 7 bases. The V gene end was trimmed by 7 bases and the J gene end by 8 bases; junction bases not matched to a gene: 7. Looked up from germline, CDR1 is LNHDA and CDR2 is SQIVND (reference sequence). The CDR3 loop spans 12 amino acids. Together with reference TRBV19 and TRBJ1-2, the CDR3 gives the full variable domain: DGGITQSPKYLFRKEGQNVTLSCEQNLNHDAMYWYRQDPGQGLRLIYYSQIVNDFQKGDIAEGYSVSREKKESFPLTVTSAQKNPTAFYLCASITGASGYTFGSGTRLTVV.

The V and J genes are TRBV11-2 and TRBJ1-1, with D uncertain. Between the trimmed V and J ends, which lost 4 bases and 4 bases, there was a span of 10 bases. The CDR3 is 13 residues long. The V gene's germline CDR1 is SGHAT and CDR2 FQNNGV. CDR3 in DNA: TGTGCCAGCAGCTCAGAATTAACCACTGAAGCTTTCTTT. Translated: CASSSELTTEAFF.

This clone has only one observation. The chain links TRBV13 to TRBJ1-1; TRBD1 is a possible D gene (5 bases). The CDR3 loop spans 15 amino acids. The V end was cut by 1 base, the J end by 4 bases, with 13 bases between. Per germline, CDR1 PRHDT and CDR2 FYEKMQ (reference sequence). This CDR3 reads CASSLEGQGGTEAFF. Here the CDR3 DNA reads TGTGCCAGCAGCTTAGAGGGGCAGGGTGGCACTGAAGCTTTCTTT.

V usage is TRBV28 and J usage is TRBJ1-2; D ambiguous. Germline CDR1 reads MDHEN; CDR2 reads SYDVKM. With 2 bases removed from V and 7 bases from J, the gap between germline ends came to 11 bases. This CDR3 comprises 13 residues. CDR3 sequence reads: CASSLVLGVGYTF. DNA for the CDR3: TGTGCCAGCAGTTTAGTACTTGGGGTTGGCTACACCTTC.

CDR3 amino acids: CASSLVTGGPYQPQHF. The CDR3 DNA sequence: TGTGCCAGCAGCTTAGTGACAGGGGGCCCGTATCAGCCCCAGCATTTT. The chain couples TRBV7-2 to TRBJ1-5, with 10 bases fitting TRBD1. V was pared by 1 base and J by 5 bases, with 5 bases of the junction left unmatched. The CDR3 has 16 amino acids. Per the germline V gene, CDR1 is SGHTA and CDR2 is FQGNSA.

CDR3 coding DNA: TGTGCCAGCTCACCCTCTTTTAGCTCTGGGGCCAACGTCCTGACTTTC. Translation: CASSPSFSSGANVLTF. This rearrangement joins TRBV18 to TRBJ2-6; unclear D gene. This CDR3 region has 16 residues. V gave up 3 bases and J gave up 0 bases, with 9 bases separating them. Germline CDR1 reads KGHSH; CDR2 reads LQKENI.

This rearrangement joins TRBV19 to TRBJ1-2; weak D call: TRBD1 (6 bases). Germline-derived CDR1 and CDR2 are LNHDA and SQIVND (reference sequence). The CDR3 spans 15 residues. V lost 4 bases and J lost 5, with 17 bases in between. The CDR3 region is CASSTRTKGDYGYTF. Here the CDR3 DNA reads TGTGCCAGTAGTACCCGGACCAAGGGGGATTATGGCTACACCTTC.

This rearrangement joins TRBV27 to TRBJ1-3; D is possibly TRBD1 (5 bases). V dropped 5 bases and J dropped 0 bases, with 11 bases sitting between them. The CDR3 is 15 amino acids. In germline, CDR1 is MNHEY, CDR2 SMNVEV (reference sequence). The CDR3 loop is CASSQGTLSGNTIYF. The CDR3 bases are TGTGCCAGCAGTCAAGGGACGCTCTCTGGAAACACCATATATTTT.

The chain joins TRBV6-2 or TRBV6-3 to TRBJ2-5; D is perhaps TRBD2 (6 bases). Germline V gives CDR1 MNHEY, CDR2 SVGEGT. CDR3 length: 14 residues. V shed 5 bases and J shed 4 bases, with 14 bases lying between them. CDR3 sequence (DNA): TGTGCCAGCAGTCTTATAGCGGCCCCAGAGACCCAGTACTTC. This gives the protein CASSLIAAPETQYF.

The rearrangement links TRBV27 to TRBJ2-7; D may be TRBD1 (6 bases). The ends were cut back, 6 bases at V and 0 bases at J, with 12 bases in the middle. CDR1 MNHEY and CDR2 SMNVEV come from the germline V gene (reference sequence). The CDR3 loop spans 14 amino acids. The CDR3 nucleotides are TGTGCCAGCAGAGCCACAGGGAGCTCCTACGAGCAGTACTTC. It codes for CASRATGSSYEQYF.

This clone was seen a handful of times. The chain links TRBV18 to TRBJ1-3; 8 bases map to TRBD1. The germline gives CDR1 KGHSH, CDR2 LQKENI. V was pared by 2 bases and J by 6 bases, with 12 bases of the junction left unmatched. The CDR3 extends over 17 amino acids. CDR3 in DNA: TGTGCCAGCTCACCATTTCGGACAGGGACAAGATTAAACACCATATATTTT. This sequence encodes CASSPFRTGTRLNTIYF.

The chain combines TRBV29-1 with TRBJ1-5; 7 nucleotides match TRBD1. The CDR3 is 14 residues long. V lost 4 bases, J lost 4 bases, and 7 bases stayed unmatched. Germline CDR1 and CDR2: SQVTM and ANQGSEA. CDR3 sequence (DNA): TGCAGCGTTGTCGTTGGGACAGCGAATCAGCCCCAGCATTTT. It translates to CSVVVGTANQPQHF.

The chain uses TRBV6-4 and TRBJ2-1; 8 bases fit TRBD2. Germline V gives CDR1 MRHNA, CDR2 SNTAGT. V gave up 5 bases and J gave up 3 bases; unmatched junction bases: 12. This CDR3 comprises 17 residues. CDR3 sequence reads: CASSRLSSGGSYNEQFF. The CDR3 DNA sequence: TGTGCCAGCAGTCGACTATCAAGCGGGGGTAGCTACAATGAGCAGTTCTTC.

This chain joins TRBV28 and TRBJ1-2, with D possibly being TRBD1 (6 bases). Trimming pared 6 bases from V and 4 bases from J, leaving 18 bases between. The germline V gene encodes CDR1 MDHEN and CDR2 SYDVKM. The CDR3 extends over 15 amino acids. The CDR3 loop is CASSPRGAGSYGYTF. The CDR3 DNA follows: TGTGCCAGCAGCCCTCGGGGGGCAGGGAGCTATGGCTACACCTTC.

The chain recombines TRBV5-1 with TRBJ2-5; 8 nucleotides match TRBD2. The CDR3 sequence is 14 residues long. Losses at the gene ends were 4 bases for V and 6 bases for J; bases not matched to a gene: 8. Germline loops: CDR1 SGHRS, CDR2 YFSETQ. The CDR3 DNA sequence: TGCGCCAGCAGCGTCGGGGGGGCTGAGAAGACCCAGTACTTC. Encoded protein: CASSVGGAEKTQYF.

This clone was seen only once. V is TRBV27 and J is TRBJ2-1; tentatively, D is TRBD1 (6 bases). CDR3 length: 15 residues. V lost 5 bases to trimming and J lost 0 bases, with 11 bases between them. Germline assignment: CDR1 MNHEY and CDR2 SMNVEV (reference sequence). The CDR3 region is CASSPQGNSYNEQFF. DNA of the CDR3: TGTGCCAGCAGTCCACAGGGTAACTCCTACAATGAGCAGTTCTTC.

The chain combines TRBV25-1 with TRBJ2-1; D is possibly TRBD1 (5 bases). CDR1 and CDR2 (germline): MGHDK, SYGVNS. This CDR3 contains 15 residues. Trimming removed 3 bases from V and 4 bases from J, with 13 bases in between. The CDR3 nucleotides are TGTGCCAGCAGTGATGTGGGGCCTACTTACAATGAGCAGTTCTTC. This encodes CASSDVGPTYNEQFF.

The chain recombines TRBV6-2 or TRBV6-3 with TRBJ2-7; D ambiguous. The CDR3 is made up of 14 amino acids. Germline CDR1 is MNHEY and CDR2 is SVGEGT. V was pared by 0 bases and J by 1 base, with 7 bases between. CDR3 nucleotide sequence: TGTGCCAGCAGTTACTCGAGAGTTTCCTACGAGCAGTACTTC. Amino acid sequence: CASSYSRVSYEQYF.

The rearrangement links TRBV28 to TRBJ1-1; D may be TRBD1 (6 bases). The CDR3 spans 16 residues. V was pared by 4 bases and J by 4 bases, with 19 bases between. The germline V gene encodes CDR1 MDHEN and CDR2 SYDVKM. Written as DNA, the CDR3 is TGTGCCAGCAGTTCCCAGGGGACGCCAGGAGTCACTGAAGCTTTCTTT. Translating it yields CASSSQGTPGVTEAFF.

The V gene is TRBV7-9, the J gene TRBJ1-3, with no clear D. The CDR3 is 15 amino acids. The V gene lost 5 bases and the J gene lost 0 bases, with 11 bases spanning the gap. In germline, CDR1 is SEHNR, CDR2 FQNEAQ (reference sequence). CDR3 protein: CASSVGVPSGNTIYF. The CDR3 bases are TGTGCCAGCAGCGTGGGAGTTCCCTCTGGAAACACCATATATTTT.

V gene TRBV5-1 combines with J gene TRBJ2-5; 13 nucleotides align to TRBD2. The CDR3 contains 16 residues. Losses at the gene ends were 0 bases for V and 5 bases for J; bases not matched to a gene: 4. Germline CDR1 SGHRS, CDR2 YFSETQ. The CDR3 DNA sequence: TGCGCCAGCAGCTTGGGACTAGCGGGGGGACGGGAGACCCAGTACTTC. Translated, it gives CASSLGLAGGRETQYF.

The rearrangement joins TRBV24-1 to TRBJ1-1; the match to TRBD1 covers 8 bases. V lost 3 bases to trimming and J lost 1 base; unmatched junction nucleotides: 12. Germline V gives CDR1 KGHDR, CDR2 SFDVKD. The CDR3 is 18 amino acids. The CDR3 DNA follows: TGTGCCACCAGTGATGGGCGGACAGGGCTGGTAGGGAACACTGAAGCTTTCTTT. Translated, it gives CATSDGRTGLVGNTEAFF.